Detailed here is one TCR beta chain. Libraries were prepared by immunoSEQ multiplex PCR; TCRdb keeps only in-frame clonotypes and omits some of them. Here the sample spans about 87,000 clones, around 87% being singletons. These data come from a study of blood T cell repertoires in COVID-19. Study summary: The analysed material was cDNA or gDNA that came from T cells, B-cell-depleted T cells, or PBMCs.

Germline V CDR1 and CDR2: SNHLY, FYNNEI. V lost 9 bases to trimming and J lost 4 bases, with 10 bases between them. The CDR3 has 11 residues. This receptor was obtained from a woman of 80 years or more with acute or convalescent COVID-19. The V call is TRBV2, the J call TRBJ2-7; maybe TRBD2 (6 bases). The sequenced sample consisted of peripheral blood. The CDR3 loop reads CASGGEYEQYF. The CDR3 nucleotides are TGTGCCAGTGGAGGGGAATACGAGCAGTACTTC.